This T cell receptor (beta chain) was documented in a study of blood T cell repertoires in COVID-19. The overall study: Sites in the United States, Italy and Spain provided acute and convalescent COVID-19 samples. T cells, B-cell-depleted T cells, or PBMCs supplied cDNA or gDNA.

Original handling: Amplification from reference gene primers served as the basis for estimated nucleated cell counts. Profiling relied on immunoSEQ multiplex PCR, and the TCRdb table lists in-frame clones only, not all of them. The V and J calls and clone size are taken from that table; D and trimming were inferred from the DNA. The table lists approximately 200,000 clones, around nine tenths of them singletons, with 5.5% to 8% in the top ten. Trimming stripped 5 bases from V and 3 bases from J, with 20 bases between. Per the germline V gene, CDR1 is GTSNPN and CDR2 is SVGIG (reference sequence). The CDR3 length is 16 residues.

The rearrangement links TRBV30 to TRBJ1-3; a weak D match, TRBD1 (5 bases). Sequencing used peripheral blood. This sequence originates from a man aged 55 to 70 who had recovered from COVID-19. The CDR3 sequence is CAWRPRGSFGGNTIYF. The CDR3 bases are TGTGCCTGGCGCCCTCGGGGGAGTTTCGGTGGAAACACCATATATTTT.